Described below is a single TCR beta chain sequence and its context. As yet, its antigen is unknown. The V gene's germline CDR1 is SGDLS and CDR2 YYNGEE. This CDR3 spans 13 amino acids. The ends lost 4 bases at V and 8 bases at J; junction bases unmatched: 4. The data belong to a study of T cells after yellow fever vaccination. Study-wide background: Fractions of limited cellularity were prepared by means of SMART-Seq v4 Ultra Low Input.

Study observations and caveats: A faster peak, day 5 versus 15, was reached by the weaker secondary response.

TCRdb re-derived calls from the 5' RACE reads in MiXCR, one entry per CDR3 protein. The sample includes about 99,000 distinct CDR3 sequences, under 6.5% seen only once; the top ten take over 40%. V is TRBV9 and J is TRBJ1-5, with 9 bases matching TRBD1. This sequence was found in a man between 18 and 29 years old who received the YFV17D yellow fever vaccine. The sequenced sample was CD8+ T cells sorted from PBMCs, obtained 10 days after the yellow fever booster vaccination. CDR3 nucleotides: TGTGCCAGCAGCCCCGGGACAGGGAAGCCCCAGCATTTT. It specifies CASSPGTGKPQHF.